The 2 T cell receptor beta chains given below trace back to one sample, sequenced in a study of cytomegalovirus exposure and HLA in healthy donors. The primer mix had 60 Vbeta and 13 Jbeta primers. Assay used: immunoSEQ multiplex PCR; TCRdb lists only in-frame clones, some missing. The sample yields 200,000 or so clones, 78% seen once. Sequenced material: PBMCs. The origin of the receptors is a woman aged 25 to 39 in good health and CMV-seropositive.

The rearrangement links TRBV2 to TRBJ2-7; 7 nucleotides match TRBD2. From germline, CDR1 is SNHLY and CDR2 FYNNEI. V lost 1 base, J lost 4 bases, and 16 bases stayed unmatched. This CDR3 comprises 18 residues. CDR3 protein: CASSEGFGPGTMSYEQYF. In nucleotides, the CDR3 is TGTGCCAGCAGTGAAGGATTCGGGCCCGGGACTATGAGTTACGAGCAGTACTTC.

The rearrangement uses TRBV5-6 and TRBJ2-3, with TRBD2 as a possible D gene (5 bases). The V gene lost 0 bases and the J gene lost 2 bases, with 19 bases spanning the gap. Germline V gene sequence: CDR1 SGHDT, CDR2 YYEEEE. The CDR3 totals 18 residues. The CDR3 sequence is CASSLAAGPLEVTDTQYF. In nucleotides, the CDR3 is TGTGCCAGCAGCTTGGCGGCTGGACCCCTGGAGGTCACAGATACGCAGTATTTT.